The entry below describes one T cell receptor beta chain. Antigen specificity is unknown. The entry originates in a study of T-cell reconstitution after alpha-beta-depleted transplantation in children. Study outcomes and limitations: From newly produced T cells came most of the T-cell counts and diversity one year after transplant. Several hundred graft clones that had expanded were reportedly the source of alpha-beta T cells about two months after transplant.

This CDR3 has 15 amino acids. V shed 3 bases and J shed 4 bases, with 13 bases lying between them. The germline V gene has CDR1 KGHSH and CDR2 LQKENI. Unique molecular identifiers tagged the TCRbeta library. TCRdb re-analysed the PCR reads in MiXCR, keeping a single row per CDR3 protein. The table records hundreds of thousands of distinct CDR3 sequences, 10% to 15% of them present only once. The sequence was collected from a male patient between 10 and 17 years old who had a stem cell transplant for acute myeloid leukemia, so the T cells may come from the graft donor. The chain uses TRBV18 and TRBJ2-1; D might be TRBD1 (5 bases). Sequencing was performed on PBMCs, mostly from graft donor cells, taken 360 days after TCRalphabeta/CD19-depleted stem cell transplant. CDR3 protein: CASSPPQGSYNEQFF. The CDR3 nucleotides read TGTGCCAGCTCACCGCCTCAGGGTTCGTACAATGAGCAGTTCTTC. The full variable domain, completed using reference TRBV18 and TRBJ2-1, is NAGVMQNPRHLVRRRGQEARLRCSPMKGHSHVYWYRQLPEEGLKFMVYLQKENIIDESGMPKERFSAEFPKEGPSILRIQQVVRGDSAAYFCASSPPQGSYNEQFFGPGTRLTVL.